A selection of T cell receptor beta chains follows, all from one sample in a study of T cells in localized non-small cell lung cancer. The protocol was immunoSEQ multiplex PCR, while the TCRdb copy is restricted to in-frame clones and leaves out a portion. The sample includes tens of thousands of clones, 90% seen only once; the top ten take nearly 2%. The sample consisted of peripheral blood, taken before any cancer treatment. The receptors here all came from a woman between 35 and 70 years old with stage I lung adenocarcinoma. The CDR3 runs from the conserved cysteine through the conserved F or W. D genes are given only for firm matches. Some rows have no size entry. The others give once, few or many, or a class for an expanded clone.

TRBD1 . TRBJ2-4 TRBV7-2 TGTGCCAGCAGCTCAGGGACAGGGGGGAACATTCAGTACTTC CASSSGTGGNIQYF
TRBD1 . TRBJ2-7 TRBV5-1 TGCGCCAGCAGCACTCGACAGGGTACTATAAACGAGCAGTACTTC CASSTRQGTINEQYF
TRBD2 . TRBJ2-3 TRBV6-4 TGTGCCAGCAGGACGACCCTGCGACTAGCGGGGCGCACAGATACGCAGTATTTT CASRTTLRLAGRTDTQYF
. . TRBJ2-6 TRBV15 TGTGCCACCAGAGTCGGGGTTTATGGGGCCAACGTCCTGACTTTC CATRVGVYGANVLTF
TRBD1 once TRBJ1-2 TRBV6-6 TGTGCCAGCAGTTATGGACAGGGGTTCAACTATGGCTACACCTTC CASSYGQGFNYGYTF
. . TRBJ1-5 TRBV6-1 TGTGCCAGCAGCACGGCGACTGGGTCCAGGCAGCCCCAGCATTTT CASSTATGSRQPQHF
. . TRBJ2-1 TRBV5-1 TGCGCCAGCAGCTTAAAGGCGATCGTGCAGGGCCCTCGCCCCTCCTCCTACAATGAGCAGTTCTTC CASSLKAIVQGPRPSSYNEQFF
TRBD2 . TRBJ2-2 TRBV5-1 TGCGCCAGCAGCGGGAGGACTAGCGGGAGGACCGGGGAGCTGTTTTTT CASSGRTSGRTGELFF
. . TRBJ1-1 TRBV28 TGTGCCAGCAGCTCACGGAACACTGAAGCTTTCTTT CASSSRNTEAFF
TRBD2 . TRBJ2-3 TRBV30 TGTGCCTGGGAGCCGGGACTAGCGGGAATCACAGATACGCAGTATTTT CAWEPGLAGITDTQYF
. . TRBJ2-3 TRBV11-2 TGTGCCAGCAGCTTAGATCGGGCCACAGATACGCAGTATTTT CASSLDRATDTQYF
. . TRBJ2-1 TRBV29-1 TGCAGCGTTGAGAAGGGGTCCGATGAGCAGTTCTTC CSVEKGSDEQFF
TRBD1 . TRBJ1-5 TRBV19 TGTGCCAGTAGAGGGACAGGGAGTGGTCAGCCCCAGCATTTT CASRGTGSGQPQHF
. . TRBJ2-1 TRBV11-3 TGTGCCAGCAGCTTAGGGGAGGCAAATGAGCAGTTCTTC CASSLGEANEQFF
. . TRBJ2-5 TRBV10-2 TGCGCCAGCAGTAGCGTGGGGACCCAGTACTTC CASSSVGTQYF
TRBD1 . TRBJ1-2 TRBV19 TGTGCCAGTACCGGGACAGGGGGATCGGATGGCTACACCTTC CASTGTGGSDGYTF
. . TRBJ2-7 TRBV5-1 TGCGCCAGCAGCTCCGGACCAGCTTCCTACGAGCAGTACTTC CASSSGPASYEQYF
TRBD1 . TRBJ1-1 TRBV2 TGTGCCAGCAGCGGGACAGGAGGTACTGAAGCTTTCTTT CASSGTGGTEAFF
. . TRBJ2-7 TRBV7-9 TGTGCCAGCAGCTTAGGACAGGCGGTAAACGAGCAGTACTTC CASSLGQAVNEQYF
. . TRBJ1-3 TRBV10-3 TGTGCCATCAGTGAGTCGGCTTGGGGTTCCGGAAACACCATATATTTT CAISESAWGSGNTIYF
. . TRBJ2-4 TRBV2 TGTGCCAGTAGGACGTTCATCCAACAGAGCATTCAGTACTTC CASRTFIQQSIQYF
. . TRBJ1-5 TRBV5-1 TGCGCCAGCAGCCCCGACGGAGACAATCAGCCCCAGCATTTT CASSPDGDNQPQHF
. . TRBJ2-3 TRBV15 TGTGCCACCAGCCGACCCGGGAGCACAGATACGCAGTATTTT CATSRPGSTDTQYF
TRBD1 . TRBJ1-5 TRBV19 TGTGCCAGTAGTTCCGGGACAGGGCAGCCCCAGCATTTT CASSSGTGQPQHF
TRBD1 . TRBJ2-7 TRBV18 TGTGCCAGCTCACCTGCGACCGGGACAGGGACCTACGAGCAGTACTTC CASSPATGTGTYEQYF
TRBD1 . TRBJ1-2 TRBV6-5 TGTGCCAGCAGTTTACAGGGGGCGCGTGTCTCTGGCTACACCTTC CASSLQGARVSGYTF
TRBD1 . TRBJ2-1 TRBV5-1 TGCGCCAGCAGCTTGGAGGGACAGGACTACAATGAGCAGTTCTTC CASSLEGQDYNEQFF
. . TRBJ2-6 TRBV4-3 TGCGCCAGCAGCCAAAGGCCGTATCGGGAAAACTCTGGGGCCAACGTCCTGACTTTC CASSQRPYRENSGANVLTF
. . TRBJ2-5 TRBV5-1 TGCGCCAGCAGCTTGGCCGTTGGCGGGGAGACCCAGTACTTC CASSLAVGGETQYF
. . TRBJ2-7 TRBV19 TGTGCCAGTAGTATTGGTAGGGACTTCGCGCAGTACTTC CASSIGRDFAQYF
TRBD1 . TRBJ2-1 TRBV28 TGTGCCAGCAGGAGGGACAGGGTCTACAATGAGCAGTTCTTC CASRRDRVYNEQFF
TRBD2 . TRBJ2-3 TRBV29-1 TGCAGCGTCCAAATGACTAGCGGGACGGCAGATACGCAGTATTTT CSVQMTSGTADTQYF
TRBD1 . TRBJ2-7 TRBV7-9 TGTGCCAGCAGCCCCGGACAGGGAGGTAGCTACGAGCAGTACTTC CASSPGQGGSYEQYF
. . TRBJ1-1 TRBV13 TGTGCCAGCAGCGTAATGAGCACTGAAGCTTTCTTT CASSVMSTEAFF
. . TRBJ1-6 TRBV6-6 TGTGCCAGCAGTTACACGTATAATTCACCCCTCCACTTT CASSYTYNSPLHF
. . TRBJ1-1 TRBV7-3 TGTGCCAGCAGCCCGGACGGGGCCACTGAAGCTTTCTTT CASSPDGATEAFF
. . TRBJ2-3 TRBV5-1 TGCGCCAGCAACCCGATCCGGGAAGATACGCAGTATTTT CASNPIREDTQYF